This TCR beta chain was found in a study of shared clonotypes between healthy human individuals. The CDR3 runs to 15 residues. Trimming removed 3 bases from V and 2 bases from J, with 13 bases in between. Germline CDR1 and CDR2: SEHNR and FQNEAQ (reference sequence). Every immunoSEQ plate was one replicate of a subset's evenly spread DNA. Clones were read by immunoSEQ multiplex PCR, and TCRdb kept only the in-frame ones, dropping some. The table includes around 2.5 million clones, roughly 93% detected once. The TCR was taken from a young man in good health. Some clones in this sample may be carry-over from other donors' samples. The J gene is TRBJ1-1, the V gene TRBV7-9; possible D gene TRBD1, 6 bases. The sequencing input was naive CD4+ T cells from PBMCs. Specified subset: CD45RA+ positively selected. The CDR3 DNA is TGTGCCAGCAGCTTTTCGACAGGAGCTAACACTGAAGCTTTCTTT. Translated: CASSFSTGANTEAFF. Full variable domain (remainder filled in from reference TRBV7-9 and TRBJ1-1): DTGVSQNPRHKITKRGQNVTFRCDPISEHNRLYWYRQTLGQGPEFLTYFQNEAQLEKSRLLSDRFSAERPKGSFSTLEIQRTEQGDSAMYLCASSFSTGANTEAFFGQGTRLTVV.